This T cell receptor beta chain was profiled in a study of blood T cell repertoires in COVID-19. Germline CDR1 is MDHEN and CDR2 is SYDVKM. This CDR3 is 13 amino acids long. The ends were cut back, 6 bases at V and 8 bases at J, with 14 bases in the middle. TCRdb's table, derived via immunoSEQ multiplex PCR, lists solely in-frame clones and lacks some. The data show about 220,000 clones, approximately 79% seen once. The sequenced sample was peripheral blood. The clonotype comes from a human donor in a cohort sampled during active COVID-19. The chain joins TRBV28 to TRBJ2-1; D might be TRBD2 (5 bases). The CDR3 region is CASRNLLVDEQFF. The CDR3 DNA reads as TGTGCCAGCAGAAACTTACTAGTTGATGAGCAGTTCTTC. Drawing the rest from reference TRBV28 and TRBJ2-1, the complete variable domain is DVKVTQSSRYLVKRTGEKVFLECVQDMDHENMFWYRQDPGLGLRLIYFSYDVKMKEKGDIPEGYSVSREKKERFSLILESASTNQTSMYLCASRNLLVDEQFFGPGTRLTVL.